The clone carrying this TCR beta chain has a count of ten or more. The data originate from a study of T cell repertoires in cytomegalovirus infection. Study-level background: Public TCR beta signatures indicated both CMV infection and matching HLA type.

Trimming left V 0 bases short and J 8 bases short, with 17 bases between. The CDR3 contains 17 residues. Germline values: CDR1 MGHRA, CDR2 YSYEKL. Via MiXCR, TCRdb re-called the reads, giving one row per CDR3 protein. The data contain almost 500,000 distinct CDR3 sequences, approximately 11% of them singletons. This TCR was recovered from a human donor in good health (CMV status not recorded). Some clones in this sample may be carry-over from other donors' samples. Sequences were obtained from PBMCs. This chain uses TRBV4-1 with TRBJ1-6, with D possibly matching TRBD1 (5 bases). The CDR3 region is CASSQDGDFLGDSPLHF. CDR3 nucleotides: TGCGCCAGCAGCCAAGATGGGGACTTTCTGGGTGATTCACCCCTCCACTTT.